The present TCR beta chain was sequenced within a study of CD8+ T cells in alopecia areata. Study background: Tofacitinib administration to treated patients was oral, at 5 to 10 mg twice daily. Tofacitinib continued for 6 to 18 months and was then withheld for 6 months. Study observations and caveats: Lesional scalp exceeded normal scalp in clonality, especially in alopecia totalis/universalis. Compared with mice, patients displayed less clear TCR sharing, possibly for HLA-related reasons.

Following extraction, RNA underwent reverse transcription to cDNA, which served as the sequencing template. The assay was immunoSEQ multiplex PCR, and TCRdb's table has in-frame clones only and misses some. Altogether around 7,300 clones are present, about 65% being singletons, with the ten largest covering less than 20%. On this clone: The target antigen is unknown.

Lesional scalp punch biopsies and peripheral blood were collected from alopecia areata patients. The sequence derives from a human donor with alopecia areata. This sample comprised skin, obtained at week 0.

This CDR3 is CASSKALGGTDTQYF. Here the CDR3 DNA reads TGTGCCAGCAGCAAAGCGTTGGGGGGCACAGATACGCAGTATTTT. V usage is TRBV21-1 and J usage is TRBJ2-3. TRBV21-1 is reported as a pseudogene. The CDR3 has 15 amino acids.